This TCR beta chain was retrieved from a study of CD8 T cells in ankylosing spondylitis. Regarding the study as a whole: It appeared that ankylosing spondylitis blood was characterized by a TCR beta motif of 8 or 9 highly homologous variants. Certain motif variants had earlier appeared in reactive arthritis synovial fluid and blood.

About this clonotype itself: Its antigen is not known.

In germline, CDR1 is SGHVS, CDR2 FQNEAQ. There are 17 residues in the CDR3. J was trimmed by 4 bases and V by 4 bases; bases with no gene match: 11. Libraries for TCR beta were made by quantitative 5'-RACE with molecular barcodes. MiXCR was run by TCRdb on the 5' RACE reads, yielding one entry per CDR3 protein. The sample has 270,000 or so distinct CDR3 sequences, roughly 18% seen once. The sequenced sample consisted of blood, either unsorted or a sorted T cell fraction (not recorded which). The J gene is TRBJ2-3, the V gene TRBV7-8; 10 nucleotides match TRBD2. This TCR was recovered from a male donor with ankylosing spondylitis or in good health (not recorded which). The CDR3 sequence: CASSSGLADPTADTQYF. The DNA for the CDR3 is TGTGCCAGCAGCTCTGGACTAGCGGATCCCACAGCAGATACGCAGTATTTT.